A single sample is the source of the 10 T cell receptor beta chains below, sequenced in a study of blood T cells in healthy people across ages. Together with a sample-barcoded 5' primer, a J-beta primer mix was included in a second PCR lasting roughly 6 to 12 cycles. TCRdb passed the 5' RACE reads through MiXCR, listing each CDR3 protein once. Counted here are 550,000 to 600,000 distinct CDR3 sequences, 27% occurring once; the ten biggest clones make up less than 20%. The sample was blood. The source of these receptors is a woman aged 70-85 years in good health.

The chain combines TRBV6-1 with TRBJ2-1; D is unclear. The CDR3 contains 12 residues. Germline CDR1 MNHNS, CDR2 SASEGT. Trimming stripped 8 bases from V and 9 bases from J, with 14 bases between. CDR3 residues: CASDGRPSEQFF. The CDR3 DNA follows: TGTGCCAGCGACGGACGCCCCAGTGAGCAGTTCTTC.

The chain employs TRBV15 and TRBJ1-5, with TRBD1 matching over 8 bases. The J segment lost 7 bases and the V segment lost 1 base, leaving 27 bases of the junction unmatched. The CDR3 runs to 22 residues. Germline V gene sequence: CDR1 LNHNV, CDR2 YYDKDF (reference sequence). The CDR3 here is CATSRAPLGGQGVRVARQPQHF. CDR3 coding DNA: TGTGCCACCAGCAGAGCCCCCCTGGGAGGACAGGGCGTACGCGTAGCAAGGCAGCCCCAGCATTTT. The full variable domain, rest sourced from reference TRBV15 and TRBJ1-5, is DAMVIQNPRYQVTQFGKPVTLSCSQTLNHNVMYWYQQKSSQAPKLLFHYYDKDFNNEADTPDNFQSRRPNTSFCFLDIRSPGLGDTAMYLCATSRAPLGGQGVRVARQPQHFGDGTRLSIL.

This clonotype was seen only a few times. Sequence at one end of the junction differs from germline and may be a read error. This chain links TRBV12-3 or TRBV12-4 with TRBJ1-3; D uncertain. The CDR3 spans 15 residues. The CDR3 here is CASSSVRSSGNTVYF. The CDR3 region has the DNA TGTGCCAGCAGTTCAGTTCGAAGCTCTGGAAACACCGTATATTTT.

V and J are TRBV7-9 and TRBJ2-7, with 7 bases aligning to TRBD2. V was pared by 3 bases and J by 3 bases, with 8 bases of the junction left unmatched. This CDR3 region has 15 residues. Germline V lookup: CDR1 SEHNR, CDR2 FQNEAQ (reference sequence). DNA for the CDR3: TGTGCCAGCAGCTTTTCGGCAGCGGGGAGCTACGAGCAGTACTTC. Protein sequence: CASSFSAAGSYEQYF.

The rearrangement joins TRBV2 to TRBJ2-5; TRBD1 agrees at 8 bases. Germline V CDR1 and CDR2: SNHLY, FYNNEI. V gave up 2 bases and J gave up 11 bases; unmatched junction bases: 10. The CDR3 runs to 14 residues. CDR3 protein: CASSESWTGNRQYF. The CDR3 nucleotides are TGTGCCAGCAGTGAATCATGGACAGGGAATCGGCAGTACTTC.

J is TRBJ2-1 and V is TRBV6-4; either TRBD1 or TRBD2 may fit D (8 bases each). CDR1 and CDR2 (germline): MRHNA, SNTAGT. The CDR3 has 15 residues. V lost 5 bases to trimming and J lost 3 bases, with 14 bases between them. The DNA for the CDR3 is TGTGCCAGCAGTCGGGAGGGACAGGTCTACAATGAGCAGTTCTTC. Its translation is CASSREGQVYNEQFF.

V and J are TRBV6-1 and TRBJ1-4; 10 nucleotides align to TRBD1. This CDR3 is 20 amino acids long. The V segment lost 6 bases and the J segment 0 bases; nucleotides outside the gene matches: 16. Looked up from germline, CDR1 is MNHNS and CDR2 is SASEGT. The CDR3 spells CASRASGQGEARSTNEKLFF. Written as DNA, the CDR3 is TGTGCCAGCAGGGCCTCCGGACAGGGGGAAGCTAGGTCAACTAATGAAAAACTGTTTTTT.

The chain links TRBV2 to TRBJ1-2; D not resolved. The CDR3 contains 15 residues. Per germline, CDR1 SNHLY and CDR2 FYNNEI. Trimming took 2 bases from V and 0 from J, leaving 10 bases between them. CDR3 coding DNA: TGTGCCAGCAGTGAAATGTCGAATCCTAACTATGGCTACACCTTC. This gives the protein CASSEMSNPNYGYTF.

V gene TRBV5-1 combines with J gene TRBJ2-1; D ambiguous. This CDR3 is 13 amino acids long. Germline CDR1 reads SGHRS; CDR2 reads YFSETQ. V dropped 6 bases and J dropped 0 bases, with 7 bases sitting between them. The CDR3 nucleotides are TGCGCCAGCAACTTACTCTCCTACAATGAGCAGTTCTTC. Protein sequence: CASNLLSYNEQFF.

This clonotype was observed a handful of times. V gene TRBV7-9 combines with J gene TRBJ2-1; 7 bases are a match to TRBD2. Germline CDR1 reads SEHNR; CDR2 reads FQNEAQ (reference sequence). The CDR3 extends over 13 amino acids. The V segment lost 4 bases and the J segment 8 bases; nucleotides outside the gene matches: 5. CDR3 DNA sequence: TGTGCCAGCAGCTGGGGACTATCATATGAGCAGTTCTTC. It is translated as CASSWGLSYEQFF.